This T cell receptor (beta chain) originates from a study of blood T cells in healthy people across ages. Study-wide results and caveats: In long-lived donors, naive CD4+ cell counts and diversity exceeded those of aged donors. No conclusive comparison of naive versus antigen-experienced cells was possible with unsorted PBMCs.

A remark on this clonotype: Its specificity is not known.

Healthy Caucasian individuals from Russia aged 6 to 90 served as donors. Germline V gene data show CDR1 as SEHNR and CDR2 as FQNEAQ (reference sequence). V lost 2 bases to trimming and J lost 3 bases, with 11 bases between them. This CDR3 contains 15 residues. The second PCR ran roughly 7 to 12 cycles with a sample-barcoded 5' primer and J-beta primers. Each CDR3 protein is one row after TCRdb ran MiXCR on the 5' RACE reads. This table has about 830,000 distinct CDR3 sequences, around 68% appearing once. This TCR was recovered from a man aged 25-45 years in good health. Sequences were obtained from blood. The gene calls are TRBV7-9 and TRBJ1-5; D unclear. CDR3 loop: CASSLSAGYNQPQHF. The CDR3 bases are TGTGCCAGCAGCTTATCGGCCGGATACAATCAGCCCCAGCATTTT.